The 21 T cell receptor beta chains below all came from one sample that was sequenced in a study of blood T cell repertoires in COVID-19 (dated by TCRdb to the early 2020s). Library prep was done by the immunoSEQ multiplex PCR assay. Imported from immuneACCESS, the table was reduced by TCRdb to in-frame sequences with V and J called. These copies leave out some clones; in studies compared against another copy, an unresolved V gene accounts for under half, and the cause of the remainder is not known. The sample table holds some 250,000 clones, of which about 89% were seen once. Jointly, the top ten make up 1.2% of the sample. Sequencing was performed on PBMCs or T cells enriched from blood (not recorded which). Source of these receptors: a human donor in a cohort exposed to, infected with or recovered from COVID-19 (not recorded which). The donor label of this sample is uncertain.

The chain employs TRBV29-1 and TRBJ2-5; D is uncertain. The CDR3 sequence is 13 residues long. The germline V gene encodes CDR1 SQVTM and CDR2 ANQGSEA. The V end lost 2 bases, the J end lost 5 bases, and 12 bases lay between the germline ends. Here the CDR3 reads CSVEKQVQETQYF. The CDR3 bases are TGCAGCGTTGAAAAGCAGGTTCAGGAGACCCAGTACTTC.

This chain links TRBV19 with TRBJ2-7; 7 bases are a match to TRBD1. V shed 0 bases, J shed 4 bases, and the junction held 9 bases outside the gene matches. CDR1 LNHDA and CDR2 SQIVND come from the germline V gene (reference sequence). The CDR3 totals 16 residues. The CDR3 loop reads CASSIDPDRPPYEQYF. In nucleotides, the CDR3 is TGTGCCAGTAGTATAGATCCGGACAGGCCGCCATACGAGCAGTACTTC.

The gene calls are TRBV3-1 (or the pseudogene TRBV3-2) and TRBJ2-1; 9 bases align to TRBD2. The CDR3 has 17 residues. Germline V gene sequence: CDR1 LGHDT, CDR2 YNNKEL (reference sequence). Trimming removed 6 bases from V and 0 bases from J; junction bases left unmatched: 9. This CDR3 is CASSSGTSHFSYNEQFF. As DNA, the CDR3 is TGTGCCAGCAGTTCCGGGACTAGCCACTTCTCCTACAATGAGCAGTTCTTC.

The chain combines TRBV7-7 with TRBJ2-5; perhaps TRBD2 as D (7 bases). The germline V gene has CDR1 SSHAT and CDR2 FNYEAQ (reference sequence). V was trimmed by 5 bases and J by 9 bases, leaving 34 bases between them. The CDR3 covers 19 residues. The CDR3 nucleotides read TGTGCCAGCAGCCCCCCTTTAGCTCTCTCGGGGGGAAGGACAGTGGCCCAGTACTTC. Residues: CASSPPLALSGGRTVAQYF.

This clone was detected only once. The chain joins TRBV19 to TRBJ2-7; 7 bases line up with TRBD1. The CDR3 runs 15 residues. J was trimmed by 3 bases and V by 2 bases; bases with no gene match: 7. Germline V CDR1 and CDR2: LNHDA, SQIVND (reference sequence). This chain's CDR3 is CASSITTGWDYEQYF. CDR3 bases: TGTGCCAGTAGTATAACGACAGGGTGGGACTACGAGCAGTACTTC.

The chain employs TRBV6-5 and TRBJ1-1; TRBD1 agrees at 10 bases. This CDR3 is 13 amino acids long. With V trimmed by 8 bases and J by 4 bases, 4 bases remained unmatched. The germline V gene has CDR1 MNHEY and CDR2 SVGAGI. CDR3 loop: CASLGQGSTEAFF. The DNA for the CDR3 is TGTGCCAGCCTGGGACAGGGGTCCACTGAAGCTTTCTTT.

The J gene is TRBJ1-3, the V gene TRBV7-9; D ambiguous. The CDR3 spans 15 residues. The ends were cut back, 5 bases at V and 0 bases at J, with 11 bases in the middle. Germline CDR1 is SEHNR and CDR2 is FQNEAQ (reference sequence). CDR3 in amino acids: CASSGSPDSGNTIYF. For the CDR3, the DNA is TGTGCCAGCAGCGGCAGTCCAGACTCTGGAAACACCATATATTTT. The whole variable domain, remainder taken from reference TRBV7-9 and TRBJ1-3, is DTGVSQNPRHKITKRGQNVTFRCDPISEHNRLYWYRQTLGQGPEFLTYFQNEAQLEKSRLLSDRFSAERPKGSFSTLEIQRTEQGDSAMYLCASSGSPDSGNTIYFGEGSWLTVV.

The chain uses TRBV27 and TRBJ2-3, with 8 bases matching TRBD2. The CDR3 has 17 amino acids. The germline gives CDR1 MNHEY, CDR2 SMNVEV (reference sequence). The ends lost 4 bases at V and 2 bases at J; junction bases unmatched: 11. The CDR3 DNA reads as TGTGCCAGCAGTTGGGAGCGAGCGGGGGTTTACACAGATACGCAGTATTTT. It translates to CASSWERAGVYTDTQYF.

This chain joins TRBV5-1 and TRBJ1-1; 10 positions agree with TRBD1. The CDR3 length is 18 residues. Germline values: CDR1 SGHRS, CDR2 YFSETQ. Germline trimming cut 5 bases from V and 3 bases from J; bases unmatched to any gene: 16. Here the CDR3 DNA reads TGCGCCAGCAGTACGACTGTTGGGACAGGGGTTTCGTACACTGAAGCTTTCTTT. Encoded protein: CASSTTVGTGVSYTEAFF.

CDR3 sequence: CASQRDRGLQETQYF. As DNA, the CDR3 is TGTGCCAGCCAACGGGACAGGGGTCTGCAAGAGACCCAGTACTTC. The rearrangement uses TRBV25-1 and TRBJ2-5; 10 bases fit TRBD1. This CDR3 has 15 amino acids. V shed 8 bases and J 2 bases; nucleotides not matched to a gene: 8. Germline values: CDR1 MGHDK, CDR2 SYGVNS.

V and J are TRBV10-3 and TRBJ1-1, with D uncertain. Germline V gene data show CDR1 as ENHRY and CDR2 as SYGVKD. Trimming took 8 bases from V and 5 from J, leaving 12 bases between them. The CDR3 has 12 residues. The CDR3 spells CAIGYMETEAFF. CDR3 bases: TGTGCCATCGGGTATATGGAGACTGAAGCTTTCTTT.

This chain links TRBV27 with TRBJ1-2; D might be TRBD1 (6 bases). From germline, CDR1 is MNHEY and CDR2 SMNVEV (reference sequence). V was cut by 0 bases and J by 0 bases, with 8 bases left in between. This CDR3 contains 15 residues. The CDR3 region has the DNA TGTGCCAGCAGTTTATCAGGGGGTACTAACTATGGCTACACCTTC. Encoded protein: CASSLSGGTNYGYTF.

The V gene is TRBV7-9, the J gene TRBJ2-7; D is ambiguous. Germline CDR1 SEHNR, CDR2 FQNEAQ (reference sequence). Trimming removed 6 bases at V and 2 bases at J, with 14 bases between. The CDR3 contains 14 residues. The CDR3 loop is CASSPSLVTYEQYF. The CDR3 nucleotides are TGTGCCAGCAGTCCTTCACTGGTTACCTACGAGCAGTACTTC.

The CDR3 DNA sequence: TGTGCCAGCAGCTCCAGGGCTAAAATGGGACAGGGCTCTTTTAACTATGGCTACACCTTC. Its translation is CASSSRAKMGQGSFNYGYTF. The gene calls are TRBV21-1 and TRBJ1-2; the table gives TRBD1 as D, unverified against the DNA. TRBV21-1 is deemed a pseudogene. The CDR3 runs 20 residues.

The chain uses TRBV5-4 and TRBJ1-4, with 8 bases aligning to TRBD1. With 4 bases clipped from V and 7 bases from J, the junction kept 6 bases outside the gene matches. Germline-derived CDR1 and CDR2 are SGHNT and YYREEE (reference sequence). The CDR3 has 14 amino acids. The CDR3 sequence is CASSQGADGEKLFF. In nucleotides, the CDR3 is TGTGCCAGCAGCCAGGGGGCGGATGGTGAAAAACTGTTTTTT.

The chain couples TRBV29-1 to TRBJ1-2; 7 bases match TRBD1. With V trimmed by 7 bases and J by 3 bases, 2 bases remained unmatched. The CDR3 is made up of 11 amino acids. From germline, CDR1 is SQVTM and CDR2 ANQGSEA. CDR3 nucleotides: TGCAGCGGAGGACAGGACTATGGCTACACCTTC. It specifies CSGGQDYGYTF.

The chain is built from TRBV5-5 and TRBJ1-5; TRBD1 aligns across 9 bases. With 4 bases clipped from V and 4 bases from J, the junction kept 6 bases outside the gene matches. The CDR3 is made up of 15 amino acids. The germline gives CDR1 SGHKS, CDR2 YYEKEE (reference sequence). The CDR3, as DNA: TGTGCCAGCAGCCGATGGGACAGGGCGAATCAGCCCCAGCATTTT. The encoded protein is CASSRWDRANQPQHF.

This clone was seen only a few times. J is TRBJ1-5 and V is TRBV2; D is undetermined. V lost 3 bases and J lost 0, with 9 bases in between. Germline values: CDR1 SNHLY, CDR2 FYNNEI. The CDR3 is 15 amino acids. CDR3 sequence: CASSENSLSNQPQHF. DNA of the CDR3: TGTGCCAGCAGTGAGAACAGCCTTAGCAATCAGCCCCAGCATTTT.

This clone has only a few counts. The chain combines TRBV5-6 with TRBJ1-3; 7 nucleotides match TRBD1. The CDR3 extends over 16 amino acids. J was trimmed by 0 bases and V by 4 bases; bases with no gene match: 7. CDR1 and CDR2 (germline): SGHDT, YYEEEE. The CDR3 nucleotides read TGTGCCAGCAGCGGGGGACAGACGAACTCTGGAAACACCATATATTTT. Translation gives CASSGGQTNSGNTIYF.

The chain uses TRBV24-1 and TRBJ2-1, with TRBD2 matching over 10 bases. This CDR3 comprises 17 residues. Germline CDR1 and CDR2: KGHDR and SFDVKD. V shed 0 bases, J shed 7 bases, and the junction held 8 bases outside the gene matches. The CDR3 reads CATSDLQSAGGGNEQFF. In DNA, the CDR3 is TGTGCCACCAGTGATTTGCAGTCAGCGGGGGGGGGTAATGAGCAGTTCTTC.

The chain recombines TRBV25-1 with TRBJ1-1; D ambiguous. The germline V gene encodes CDR1 MGHDK and CDR2 SYGVNS. Trimming took 7 bases from V and 4 from J, leaving 7 bases between them. This CDR3 contains 11 residues. Here the CDR3 reads CASTWATEAFF. The CDR3 DNA is TGTGCCAGCACCTGGGCCACTGAAGCTTTCTTT.